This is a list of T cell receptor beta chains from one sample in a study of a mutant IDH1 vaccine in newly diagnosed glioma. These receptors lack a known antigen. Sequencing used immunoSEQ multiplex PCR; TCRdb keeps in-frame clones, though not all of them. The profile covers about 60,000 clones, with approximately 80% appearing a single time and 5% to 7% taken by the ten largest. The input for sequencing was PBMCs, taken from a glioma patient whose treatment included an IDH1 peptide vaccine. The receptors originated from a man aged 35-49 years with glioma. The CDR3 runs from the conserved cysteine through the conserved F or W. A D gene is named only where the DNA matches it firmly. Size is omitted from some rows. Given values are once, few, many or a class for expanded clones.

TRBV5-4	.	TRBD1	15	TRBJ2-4	CASSTIPKQGNIQYF	TGTGCCAGCAGCACGATCCCGAAACAGGGGAACATTCAGTACTTC
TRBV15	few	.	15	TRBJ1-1	CATSRGQIQNTEAFF	TGTGCCACCAGCAGAGGGCAGATCCAGAACACTGAAGCTTTCTTT
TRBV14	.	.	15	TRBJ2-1	CASSQSGNAYNEQFF	TGTGCCAGCAGCCAGTCTGGAAACGCATACAATGAGCAGTTCTTC
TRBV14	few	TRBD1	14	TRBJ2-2	CASSQKGANGELFF	TGTGCCAGCAGCCAAAAGGGGGCGAACGGGGAGCTGTTTTTT
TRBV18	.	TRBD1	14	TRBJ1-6	CASSTDRGNSPLHF	TGTGCCAGCTCAACGGACAGGGGTAATTCACCCCTCCACTTT
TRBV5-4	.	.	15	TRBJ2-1	CASSLWGGLRNEQFF	TGTGCCAGCAGCTTGTGGGGGGGCCTAAGGAATGAGCAGTTCTTC
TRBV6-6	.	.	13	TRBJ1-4	CASSPRMVEKLFF	TGTGCCAGCAGTCCACGAATGGTTGAAAAACTGTTTTTT
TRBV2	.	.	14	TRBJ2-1	CASSEVGRAGEQFF	TGTGCCAGCAGTGAAGTTGGGCGGGCTGGTGAGCAGTTCTTC
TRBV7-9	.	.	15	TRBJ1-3	CASSPGPTTGNTIYF	TGTGCCAGCAGCCCAGGACCCACTACGGGAAACACCATATATTTT
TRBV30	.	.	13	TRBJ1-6	CAWRGPINSPLHF	TGTGCCTGGAGGGGGCCTATTAATTCACCCCTCCACTTT
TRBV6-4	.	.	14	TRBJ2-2	CASSSGTNTGELFF	TGTGCCAGCAGTAGCGGGACAAACACCGGGGAGCTGTTTTTT
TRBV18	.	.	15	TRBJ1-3	CASSPKGSSGNTIYF	TGTGCCAGCTCACCAAAAGGAAGCTCTGGAAACACCATATATTTT
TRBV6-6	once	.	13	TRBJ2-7	CASTPLSSYEQYF	TGTGCCAGCACCCCCCTGAGCTCCTACGAGCAGTACTTC
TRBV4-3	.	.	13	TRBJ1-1	CASSQDRNTEAFF	TGCGCCAGCAGCCAGGACAGGAACACTGAAGCTTTCTTT
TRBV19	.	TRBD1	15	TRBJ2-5	CASSMGLGQQETQYF	TGTGCCAGTAGTATGGGGTTGGGACAGCAAGAGACCCAGTACTTC
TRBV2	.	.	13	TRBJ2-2	CASGQGRTGELFF	TGTGCCAGCGGGCAGGGGCGCACCGGGGAGCTGTTTTTT
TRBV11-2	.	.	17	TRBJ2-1	CASRPRAGQPDYNEQFF	TGTGCCAGCAGGCCCCGAGCGGGCCAGCCCGATTACAATGAGCAGTTCTTC
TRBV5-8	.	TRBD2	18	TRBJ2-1	CASSIGLAGGPWIEEQFF	TGTGCCAGCAGCATTGGACTAGCGGGAGGGCCATGGATTGAAGAGCAGTTCTTC
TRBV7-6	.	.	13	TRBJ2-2	CASSVTLTGELFF	TGTGCCAGCAGCGTAACCCTGACCGGGGAGCTGTTTTTT
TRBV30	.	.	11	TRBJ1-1	CAYRPATEAFF	TGTGCCTATCGACCGGCCACTGAAGCTTTCTTT
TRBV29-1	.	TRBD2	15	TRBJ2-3	CSVILAGGSTDTQYF	TGCAGCGTGATACTAGCGGGAGGAAGCACAGATACGCAGTATTTT
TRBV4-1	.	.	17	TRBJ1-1	CASSHQGAPVKSTEAFF	TGCGCCAGCAGCCACCAAGGGGCTCCGGTTAAGAGCACTGAAGCTTTCTTT
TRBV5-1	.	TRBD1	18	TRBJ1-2	CASSSPQPRTGANYGYTF	TGCGCCAGCAGCTCCCCACAACCTAGGACAGGGGCTAACTATGGCTACACCTTC
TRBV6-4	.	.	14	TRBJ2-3	CASSERGGTDTQYF	TGTGCCAGCAGTGAGAGGGGGGGCACAGATACGCAGTATTTT
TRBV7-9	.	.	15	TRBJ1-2	CASSLAVEGNYGYTF	TGTGCCAGCAGCTTAGCGGTAGAGGGAAACTATGGCTACACCTTC
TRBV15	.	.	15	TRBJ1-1	CATSRGGVLNTEAFF	TGTGCCACCAGCAGAGGAGGGGTTCTGAACACTGAAGCTTTCTTT
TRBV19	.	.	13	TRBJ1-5	CASSIGNNQPQHF	TGTGCCAGTAGTATAGGAAACAATCAGCCCCAGCATTTT
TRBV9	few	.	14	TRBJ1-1	CASSALTGNTEAFF	TGTGCCAGCAGCGCCCTGACGGGGAACACTGAAGCTTTCTTT
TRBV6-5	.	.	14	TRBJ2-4	CASSYGGAKNIQYF	TGTGCCAGCAGTTACGGGGGAGCCAAAAACATTCAGTACTTC
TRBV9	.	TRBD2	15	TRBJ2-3	CASNVLGGGTDTQYF	TGTGCCAGCAATGTTTTGGGGGGAGGGACAGATACGCAGTATTTT
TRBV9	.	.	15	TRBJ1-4	CASSVGGGANEKLFF	TGTGCCAGCAGCGTAGGAGGGGGGGCTAATGAAAAACTGTTTTTT
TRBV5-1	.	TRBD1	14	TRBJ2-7	CASSSQGASYEQYF	TGCGCCAGCAGCTCTCAGGGGGCCTCCTACGAGCAGTACTTC
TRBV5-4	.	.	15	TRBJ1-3	CASSLDSGTGNTIYF	TGTGCCAGCAGCTTGGATTCCGGGACTGGAAACACCATATATTTT
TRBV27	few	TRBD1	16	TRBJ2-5	CASNPGTGLRGETQYF	TGTGCCAGCAACCCCGGGACAGGGCTAAGGGGAGAGACCCAGTACTTC
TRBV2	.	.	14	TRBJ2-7	CASSDTRHLYEQYF	TGTGCCAGCAGTGACACGAGACACCTCTACGAGCAGTACTTC
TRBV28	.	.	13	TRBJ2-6	CASSLVGANVLTF	TGTGCCAGCAGTTTGGTTGGGGCCAACGTCCTGACTTTC
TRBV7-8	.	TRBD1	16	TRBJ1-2	CASSLAKGQGADGYTF	TGTGCCAGCAGCTTAGCGAAAGGACAGGGGGCAGATGGCTACACCTTC
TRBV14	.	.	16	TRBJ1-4	CASSHGGLSTNEKLFF	TGTGCCAGCAGCCACGGGGGGCTGAGCACTAATGAAAAACTGTTTTTT
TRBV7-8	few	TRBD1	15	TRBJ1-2	CASSSTGGHPGGYTF	TGTGCCAGCAGCTCGACAGGGGGACATCCTGGTGGCTACACCTTC
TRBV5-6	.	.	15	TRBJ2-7	CASSLAGLPTSLQYF	TGTGCCAGCAGCTTGGCAGGGCTCCCTACGAGTTTGCAGTACTTC
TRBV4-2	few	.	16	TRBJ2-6	CASSQDGASGANVLTF	TGTGCCAGCAGCCAAGATGGCGCCTCTGGGGCCAACGTCCTGACTTTC
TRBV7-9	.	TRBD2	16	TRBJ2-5	CASSFSSGGPQETQYF	TGTGCCAGCAGCTTTTCTAGCGGGGGGCCGCAAGAGACCCAGTACTTC
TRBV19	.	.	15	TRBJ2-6	CASSIQATGANVLTF	TGTGCCAGTAGTATACAGGCTACTGGGGCCAACGTCCTGACTTTC
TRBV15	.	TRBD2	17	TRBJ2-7	CATSRDPPLAGVYEQYF	TGTGCCACCAGCAGAGATCCCCCTCTAGCGGGGGTCTACGAGCAGTACTTC
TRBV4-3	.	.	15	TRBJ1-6	CASSQDGGQNSPLHF	TGCGCCAGCAGCCAAGATGGGGGCCAGAATTCACCCCTCCACTTT
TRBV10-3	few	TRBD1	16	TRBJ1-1	CAIRGKPDREDTEAFF	TGTGCCATCAGGGGGAAACCGGACAGGGAGGACACTGAAGCTTTCTTT
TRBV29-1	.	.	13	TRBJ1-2	CSVEVWGAVGYTF	TGCAGCGTTGAAGTATGGGGGGCGGTCGGCTACACCTTC
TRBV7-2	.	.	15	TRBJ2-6	CASSSGSTGANVLTF	TGTGCCAGCAGCTCAGGGTCTACTGGGGCCAACGTCCTGACTTTC
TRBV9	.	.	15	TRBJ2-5	CASSVGRNRWETQYF	TGTGCCAGCAGCGTAGGGAGAAACAGGTGGGAGACCCAGTACTTC
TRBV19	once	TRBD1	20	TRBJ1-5	CASSRAGTGGRILSNQPQHF	TGTGCCAGTAGTAGAGCCGGGACAGGGGGCCGGATTCTTAGCAATCAGCCCCAGCATTTT